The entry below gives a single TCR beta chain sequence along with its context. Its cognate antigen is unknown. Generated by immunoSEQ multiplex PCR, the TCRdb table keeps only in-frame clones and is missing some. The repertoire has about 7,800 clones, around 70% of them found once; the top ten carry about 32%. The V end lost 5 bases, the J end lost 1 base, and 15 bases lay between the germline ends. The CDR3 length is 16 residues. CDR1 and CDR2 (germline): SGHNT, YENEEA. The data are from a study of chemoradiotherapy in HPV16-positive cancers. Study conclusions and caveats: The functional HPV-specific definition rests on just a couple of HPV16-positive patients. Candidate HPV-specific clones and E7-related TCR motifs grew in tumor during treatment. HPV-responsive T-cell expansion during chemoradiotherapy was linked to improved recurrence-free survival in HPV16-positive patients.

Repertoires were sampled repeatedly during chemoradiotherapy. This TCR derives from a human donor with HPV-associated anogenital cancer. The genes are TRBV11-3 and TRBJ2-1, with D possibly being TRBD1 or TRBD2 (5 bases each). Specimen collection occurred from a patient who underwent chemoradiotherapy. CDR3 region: CASSRWGSASYNEQFF. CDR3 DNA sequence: TGTGCCAGCAGCCGGTGGGGGAGTGCATCCTACAATGAGCAGTTCTTC.